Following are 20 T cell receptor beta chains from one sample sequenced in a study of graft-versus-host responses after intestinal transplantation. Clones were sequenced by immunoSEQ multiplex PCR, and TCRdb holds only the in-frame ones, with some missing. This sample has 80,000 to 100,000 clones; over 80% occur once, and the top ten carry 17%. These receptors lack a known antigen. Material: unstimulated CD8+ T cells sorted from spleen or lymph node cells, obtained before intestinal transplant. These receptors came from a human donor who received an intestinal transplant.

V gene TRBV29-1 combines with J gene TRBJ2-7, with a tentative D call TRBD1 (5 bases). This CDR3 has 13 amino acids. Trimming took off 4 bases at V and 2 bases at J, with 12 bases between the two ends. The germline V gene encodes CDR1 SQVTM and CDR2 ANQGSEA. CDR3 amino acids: CSVVTGNTYEQYF. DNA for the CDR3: TGCAGCGTTGTAACAGGCAATACCTACGAGCAGTACTTC.

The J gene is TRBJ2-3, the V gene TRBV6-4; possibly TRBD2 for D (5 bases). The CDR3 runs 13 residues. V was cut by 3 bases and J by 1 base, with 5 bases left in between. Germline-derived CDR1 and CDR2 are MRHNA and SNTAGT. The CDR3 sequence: CASSEAGTDTQYF. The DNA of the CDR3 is TGTGCCAGCAGTGAAGCGGGCACAGATACGCAGTATTTT.

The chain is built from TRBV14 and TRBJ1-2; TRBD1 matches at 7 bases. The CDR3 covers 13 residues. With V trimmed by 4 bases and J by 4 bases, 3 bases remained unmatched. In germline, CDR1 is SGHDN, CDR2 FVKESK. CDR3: CASSPGTAYGYTF. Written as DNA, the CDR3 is TGTGCCAGCAGCCCGGGGACAGCCTATGGCTACACCTTC.

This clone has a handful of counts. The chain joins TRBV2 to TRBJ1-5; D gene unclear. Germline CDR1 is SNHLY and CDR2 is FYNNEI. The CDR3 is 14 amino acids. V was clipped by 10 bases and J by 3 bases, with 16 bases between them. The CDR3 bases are TGTGCCATCACCCCCGGCGGCGTCAATCAGCCCCAGCATTTT. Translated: CAITPGGVNQPQHF.

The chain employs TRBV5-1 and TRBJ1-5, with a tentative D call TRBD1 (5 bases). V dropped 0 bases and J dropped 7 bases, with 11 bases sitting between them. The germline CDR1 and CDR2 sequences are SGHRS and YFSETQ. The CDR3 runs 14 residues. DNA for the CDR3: TGCGCCAGCAGCTTGGCCCCGGGGCACCAGCCCCAGCATTTT. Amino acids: CASSLAPGHQPQHF.

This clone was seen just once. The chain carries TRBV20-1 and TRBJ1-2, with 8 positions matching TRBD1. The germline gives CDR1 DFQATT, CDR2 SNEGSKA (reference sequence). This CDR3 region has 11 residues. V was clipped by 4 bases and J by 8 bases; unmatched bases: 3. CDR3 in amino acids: CSAKTGAGYTF. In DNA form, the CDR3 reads TGCAGTGCTAAGACAGGGGCCGGCTACACCTTC.

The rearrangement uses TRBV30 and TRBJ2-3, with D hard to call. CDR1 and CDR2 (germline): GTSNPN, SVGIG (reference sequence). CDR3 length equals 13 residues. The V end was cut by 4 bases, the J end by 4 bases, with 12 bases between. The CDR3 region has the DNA TGTGCCTGGAATAGGTTAATCTCAGATACGCAGTATTTT. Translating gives CAWNRLISDTQYF.

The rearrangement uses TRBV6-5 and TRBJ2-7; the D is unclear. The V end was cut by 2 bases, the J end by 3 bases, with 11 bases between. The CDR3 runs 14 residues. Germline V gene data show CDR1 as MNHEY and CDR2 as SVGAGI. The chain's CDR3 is CASSYTDFDYEQYF. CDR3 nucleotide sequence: TGTGCCAGCAGTTACACGGATTTCGACTACGAGCAGTACTTC.

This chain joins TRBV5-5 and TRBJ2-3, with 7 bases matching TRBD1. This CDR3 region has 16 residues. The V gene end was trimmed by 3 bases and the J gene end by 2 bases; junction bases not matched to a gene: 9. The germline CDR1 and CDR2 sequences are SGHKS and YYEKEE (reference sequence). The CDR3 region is CASSWTGPLLTDTQYF. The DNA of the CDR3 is TGTGCCAGCAGCTGGACAGGTCCCCTACTCACAGATACGCAGTATTTT. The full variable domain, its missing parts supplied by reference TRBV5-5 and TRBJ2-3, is DAGVTQSPTHLIKTRGQQVTLRCSPISGHKSVSWYQQVLGQGPQFIFQYYEKEERGRGNFPDRFSARQFPNYSSELNVNALLLGDSALYLCASSWTGPLLTDTQYFGPGTRLTVL.

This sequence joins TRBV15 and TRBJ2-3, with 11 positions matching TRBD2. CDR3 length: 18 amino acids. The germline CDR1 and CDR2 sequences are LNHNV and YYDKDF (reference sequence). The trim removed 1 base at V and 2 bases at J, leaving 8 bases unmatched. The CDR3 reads CATSRGGGLAAFTDTQYF. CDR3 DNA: TGTGCCACCAGCAGAGGAGGGGGACTAGCGGCCTTCACAGATACGCAGTATTTT.

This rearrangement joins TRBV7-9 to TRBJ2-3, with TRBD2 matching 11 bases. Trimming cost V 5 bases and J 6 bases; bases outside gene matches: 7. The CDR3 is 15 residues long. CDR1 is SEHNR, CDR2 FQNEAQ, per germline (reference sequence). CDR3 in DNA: TGTGCCAGCAGCCAGCTAGCGGGAGGTCTGGATACGCAGTATTTT. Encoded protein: CASSQLAGGLDTQYF.

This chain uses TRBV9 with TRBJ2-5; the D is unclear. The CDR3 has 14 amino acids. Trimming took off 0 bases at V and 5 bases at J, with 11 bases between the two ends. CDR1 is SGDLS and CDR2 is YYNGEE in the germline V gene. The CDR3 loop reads CASSVGNGGETQYF. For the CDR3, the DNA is TGTGCCAGCAGCGTAGGTAACGGTGGGGAGACCCAGTACTTC.

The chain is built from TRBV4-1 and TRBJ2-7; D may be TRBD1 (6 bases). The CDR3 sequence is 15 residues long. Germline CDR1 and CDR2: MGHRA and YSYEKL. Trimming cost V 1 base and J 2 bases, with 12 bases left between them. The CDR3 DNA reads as TGCGCCAGCAGCCAAGGAGGAAACAGGGCCTACGAGCAGTACTTC. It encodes CASSQGGNRAYEQYF.

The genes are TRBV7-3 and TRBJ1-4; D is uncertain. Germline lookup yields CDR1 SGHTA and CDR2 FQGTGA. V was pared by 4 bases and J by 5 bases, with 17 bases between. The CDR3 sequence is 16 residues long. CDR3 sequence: CASSSPSAWGNEKLFF. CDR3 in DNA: TGTGCCAGCAGCTCCCCAAGTGCGTGGGGAAATGAAAAACTGTTTTTT.

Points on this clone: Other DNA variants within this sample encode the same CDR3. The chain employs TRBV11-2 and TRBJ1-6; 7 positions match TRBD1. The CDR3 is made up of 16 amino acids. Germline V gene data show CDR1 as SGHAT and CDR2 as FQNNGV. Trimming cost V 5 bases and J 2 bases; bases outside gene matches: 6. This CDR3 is CASSMDRLAYNSPLHF. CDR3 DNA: TGTGCCAGCAGCATGGACAGGCTCGCCTATAATTCACCCCTCCACTTT.

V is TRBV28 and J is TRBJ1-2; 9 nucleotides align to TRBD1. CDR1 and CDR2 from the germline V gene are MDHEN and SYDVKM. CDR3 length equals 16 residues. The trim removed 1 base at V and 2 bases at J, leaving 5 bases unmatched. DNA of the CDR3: TGTGCCAGCAGTTTATTAGCCACAGGGGGCAACTATGGCTACACCTTC. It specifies CASSLLATGGNYGYTF.

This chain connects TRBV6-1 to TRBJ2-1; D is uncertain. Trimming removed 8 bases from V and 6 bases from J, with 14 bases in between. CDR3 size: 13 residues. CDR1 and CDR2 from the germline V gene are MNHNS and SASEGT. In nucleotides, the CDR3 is TGTGCCAGCGTTCTCGAGTTGTTCAATGAGCAGTTCTTC. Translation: CASVLELFNEQFF.

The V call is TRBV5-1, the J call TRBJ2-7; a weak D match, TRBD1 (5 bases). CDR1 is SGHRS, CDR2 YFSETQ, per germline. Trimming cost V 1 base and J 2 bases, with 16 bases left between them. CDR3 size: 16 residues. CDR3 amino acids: CASSLFAGKGTYEQYF. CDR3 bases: TGCGCCAGCAGCTTGTTTGCAGGGAAGGGGACCTACGAGCAGTACTTC.

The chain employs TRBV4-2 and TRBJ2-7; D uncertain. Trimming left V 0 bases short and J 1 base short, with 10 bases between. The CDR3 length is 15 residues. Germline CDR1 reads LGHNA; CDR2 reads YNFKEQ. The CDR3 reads CASSQEIRASYEQYF. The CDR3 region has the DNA TGTGCCAGCAGCCAAGAAATCCGGGCGTCCTACGAGCAGTACTTC.

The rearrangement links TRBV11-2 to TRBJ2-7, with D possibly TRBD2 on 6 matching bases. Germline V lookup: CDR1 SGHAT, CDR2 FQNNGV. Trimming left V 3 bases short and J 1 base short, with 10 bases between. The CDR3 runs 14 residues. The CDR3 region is CASSLGGGSYEQYF. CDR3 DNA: TGTGCCAGCAGCTTGGGGGGAGGTTCCTACGAGCAGTACTTC.